The 21 T cell receptor beta chains in this list originate from one sample, sequenced in a study of response to subunit inactivated influenza vaccine. TCRdb re-analysed the RT-PCR reads in MiXCR, keeping a single row per CDR3 protein. The sample comprises approximately 160,000 distinct CDR3 sequences, about 10% of which are singletons, and under 40% rests with the top ten. Sequencing was performed on CD8+ T cells sorted from PBMCs, taken around 2 years after vaccination. Receptor source: a man between 50 and 70 years old who received an inactivated influenza vaccine.

The chain joins TRBV7-3 to TRBJ2-1; D may be TRBD2 (6 bases). V was shortened by 2 bases and J by 3 bases, with 14 bases between the two germline ends. CDR1 SGHTA and CDR2 FQGTGA come from the germline V gene. The CDR3 extends over 16 amino acids. The CDR3 loop reads CASSLYPRDRYNEQFF. CDR3 coding DNA: TGTGCCAGCAGCTTATATCCGCGGGACCGCTACAATGAGCAGTTCTTC.

The chain links TRBV27 to TRBJ2-1; TRBD1 might be the D (5 bases). The CDR3 is 15 residues long. The V end was cut by 2 bases, the J end by 6 bases, with 14 bases between. CDR1 is MNHEY, CDR2 SMNVEV, per germline (reference sequence). The CDR3 DNA reads TGTGCCAGCAGTTTAGTACCAGGGATGATCAATGAGCAGTTCTTC. Its protein is CASSLVPGMINEQFF.

The chain combines TRBV12-3 or TRBV12-4 with TRBJ2-5; TRBD1 matches 8 bases. This CDR3 comprises 14 residues. The trim removed 5 bases at V and 5 bases at J, leaving 7 bases unmatched. CDR3 amino acids: CASSARQGMETQYF. In DNA, the CDR3 is TGTGCCAGCAGTGCAAGACAGGGGATGGAGACCCAGTACTTC.

The V gene is TRBV9, the J gene TRBJ2-7; 8 bases match TRBD1. The length of the CDR3 is 16 residues. With 0 bases clipped from V and 2 bases from J, the junction kept 7 bases outside the gene matches. Germline assignment: CDR1 SGDLS and CDR2 YYNGEE. CDR3 region: CASSVGGTGQTYEQYF. CDR3 DNA sequence: TGTGCCAGCAGCGTAGGCGGGACAGGCCAAACCTACGAGCAGTACTTC.

This clonotype was counted only a few times. This chain uses TRBV14 with TRBJ2-7; D remains ambiguous. CDR1 is SGHDN and CDR2 is FVKESK in the germline V gene. The CDR3 has 15 residues. Trimming left V 5 bases short and J 2 bases short, with 16 bases between. The DNA of the CDR3 is TGTGCCAGCAGCGACCTGAAAGCCGCCGCCTACGAGCAGTACTTC. Protein sequence: CASSDLKAAAYEQYF.

V is TRBV7-9 and J is TRBJ2-2; possibly TRBD2 for D (6 bases). The CDR3 has 13 residues. From germline, CDR1 is SEHNR and CDR2 FQNEAQ (reference sequence). CDR3 sequence reads: CKGRSGITGELFF. As DNA, the CDR3 is TGTAAAGGGCGTAGCGGAATCACCGGGGAGCTGTTTTTT. Together with reference TRBV7-9 and TRBJ2-2, the CDR3 gives the full variable domain: DTGVSQNPRHKITKRGQNVTFRCDPISEHNRLYWYRQTLGQGPEFLTYFQNEAQLEKSRLLSDRFSAERPKGSFSTLEIQRTEQGDSAMYLCKGRSGITGELFFGEGSRLTVL.

This clonotype was counted at least ten times. This chain uses TRBV4-3 with TRBJ2-3; a weak D match, TRBD2 (6 bases). This CDR3 spans 15 amino acids. V gave up 0 bases and J gave up 2 bases, with 9 bases separating them. Germline values: CDR1 LGHNA, CDR2 YSLEER. This CDR3 reads CASSQDRRATDTQYF. Written as DNA, the CDR3 is TGCGCCAGCAGCCAAGATAGGAGGGCCACAGATACGCAGTATTTT.

This sequence joins TRBV20-1 and TRBJ1-1; a weak D match, TRBD1 (6 bases). V lost 3 bases to trimming and J lost 6 bases, with 17 bases between them. Germline loops: CDR1 DFQATT, CDR2 SNEGSKA (reference sequence). CDR3 length: 14 residues. CDR3 in DNA: TGCAGTGCTAGGGGCTTGGGCAGGGGAGCTGAAGCTTTCTTT. Its translation is CSARGLGRGAEAFF.

At least ten counts were recorded for this clonotype. This sequence joins TRBV29-1 and TRBJ2-7; 7 bases fit TRBD1. Unmatched junction bases numbered 2, after V lost 4 bases and J lost 2 bases. The CDR3 is 12 residues long. Germline V lookup: CDR1 SQVTM, CDR2 ANQGSEA. The CDR3, as DNA: TGCAGCGTTGTACAGGGGACCTACGAGCAGTACTTC. Translating gives CSVVQGTYEQYF.

Notes on this clonotype: The CDR3 does not close with the conserved phenylalanine or tryptophan, likely indicating a read error. Written as DNA, the CDR3 is TGTGCCAGCAGCACGTACAGGGGTGGCACCGGGGAGCTGTTTTTA. Translated, it gives CASSTYRGGTGELFL. The V and J genes are TRBV9 and TRBJ2-2, with 7 bases lining up with TRBD1. Trimming cost V 4 bases and J 4 bases; bases outside gene matches: 7. Germline-derived CDR1 and CDR2 are SGDLS and YYNGEE. The CDR3 extends over 15 amino acids.

This clonotype showed up many times. V usage is TRBV2 and J usage is TRBJ2-1; D uncertain. The CDR3 loop spans 14 amino acids. The germline gives CDR1 SNHLY, CDR2 FYNNEI. V was shortened by 6 bases and J by 4 bases, with 13 bases between the two germline ends. CDR3 region: CASSLLNLYNEQFF. The CDR3 coding sequence is TGTGCCAGCAGCCTACTCAATCTATACAATGAGCAGTTCTTC.

This clonotype was counted between two and nine times. The chain employs TRBV4-1 and TRBJ2-2; D call uncertain. CDR3 length: 14 residues. CDR1 is MGHRA, CDR2 YSYEKL, per germline. Deletions cut 0 bases from V and 5 bases from J, with 7 bases between. This CDR3 is CASSQDRRTGELFF. DNA for the CDR3: TGCGCCAGCAGCCAAGACCGACGGACCGGGGAGCTGTTTTTT.

This clonotype was detected many times. The V call is TRBV12-3 or TRBV12-4, the J call TRBJ2-3; D is unresolved. This CDR3 spans 12 amino acids. Trimming took 6 bases from V and 3 from J, leaving 7 bases between them. For the CDR3, the DNA is TGTGCCAGCAGACCCGATACAGATACGCAGTATTTT. Translating gives CASRPDTDTQYF.

This clonotype occurred a few times. The V gene is TRBV11-2, the J gene TRBJ2-7; tentatively, D is TRBD1 or TRBD2 (5 bases each). This CDR3 contains 15 residues. Looked up from germline, CDR1 is SGHAT and CDR2 is FQNNGV. Trimming took off 1 base at V and 6 bases at J, with 16 bases between the two ends. The CDR3 DNA follows: TGTGCCAGCAGCTTAGGTCCAGGGATGAGCGGCGAGCAGTACTTC. Protein sequence: CASSLGPGMSGEQYF.

This clonotype was seen more than once but under ten times. This chain uses TRBV28 with TRBJ2-1; no clear D gene. The CDR3 runs 11 residues. V lost 4 bases and J 7 bases, leaving 5 bases between the germline ends. Per germline, CDR1 MDHEN and CDR2 SYDVKM. The CDR3 is CASSYPNEQFF. The CDR3, as DNA: TGTGCCAGCAGTTATCCGAATGAGCAGTTCTTC. The whole variable domain, filled in from reference TRBV28 and TRBJ2-1, reads DVKVTQSSRYLVKRTGEKVFLECVQDMDHENMFWYRQDPGLGLRLIYFSYDVKMKEKGDIPEGYSVSREKKERFSLILESASTNQTSMYLCASSYPNEQFFGPGTRLTVL.

CDR3 nucleotide sequence: TGTGCCAGCAGCTTAAACCCCTGGGACAGCGCGAACACCGGGGAGCTGTTTTTT. Encoded protein: CASSLNPWDSANTGELFF. The gene calls are TRBV11-1 and TRBJ2-2; the match to TRBD1 covers 7 bases. The junction had 9 bases not matched to a gene; V was cut back by 2 bases and J by 0 bases. Germline CDR1 and CDR2: SGHAT and FQDESV (reference sequence). CDR3 length: 18 amino acids.

A word on this clonotype: The junction departs from the called germline gene at one end, perhaps through a read error. The rearrangement links TRBV6-6 to TRBJ2-7; D gene uncertain. The CDR3 runs 12 residues. The V gene's germline CDR1 is MNHNY and CDR2 SVGAGI (reference sequence). The CDR3 DNA is TGTGCCAGCAGTTACTCTTCCTCCGAGCAGTACTTC. As protein: CASSYSSSEQYF.

This clonotype turned up a few times. J is TRBJ2-3 and V is TRBV19; 8 bases are a match to TRBD1. Trimming cost V 3 bases and J 1 base; bases outside gene matches: 0. Germline CDR1 and CDR2: LNHDA and SQIVND (reference sequence). The CDR3 has 14 amino acids. DNA of the CDR3: TGTGCCAGTAGTATGGGACAGGGCACAGATACGCAGTATTTT. This encodes CASSMGQGTDTQYF.

This clonotype showed up many times. This chain uses TRBV27 with TRBJ1-1; 7 nucleotides match TRBD1. The CDR3 contains 13 residues. Trimming at V came to 10 bases and at J to 5 bases, leaving 10 bases not matched to a gene. The germline CDR1 and CDR2 sequences are MNHEY and SMNVEV (reference sequence). Here the CDR3 DNA reads TGTGCCACCTCGACAGGGAGTCAAACTGAAGCTTTCTTT. Its protein is CATSTGSQTEAFF.

The sample holds a few counts of this clonotype. CDR3 in DNA: TGCGCCAGCAGCCAATGGACAGGGACGGGTGAGCAGTACTTC. Its translation is CASSQWTGTGEQYF. The V and J genes are TRBV4-1 and TRBJ2-7; 8 nucleotides agree with TRBD1. The ends lost 2 bases at V and 7 bases at J; junction bases unmatched: 7. The CDR3 consists of 14 residues. Germline CDR1 is MGHRA and CDR2 is YSYEKL.

V is TRBV27 and J is TRBJ2-2, with 7 bases fitting TRBD1. The germline CDR1 and CDR2 sequences are MNHEY and SMNVEV (reference sequence). Trimming at V came to 5 bases and at J to 6 bases, leaving 9 bases not matched to a gene. The CDR3 sequence is 15 residues long. This CDR3 is CASSPNTGVAGELFF. In DNA form, the CDR3 reads TGTGCCAGCAGTCCAAATACAGGGGTGGCCGGGGAGCTGTTTTTT.